Shown below are 3 T cell receptor beta chains from a single sample sequenced in a study of T cell responses to AZD1222 COVID-19 vaccine. The assay was immunoSEQ multiplex PCR, and TCRdb's table has in-frame clones only and misses some. The sample carries 150,000 or so clones, around 90% recorded once. Sample: peripheral blood, taken on day 0 of AZD1222 vaccination. The receptors derive from an adult in good health.

The chain employs TRBV19 and TRBJ2-2; 8 bases fit TRBD1. This CDR3 is built from 16 residues. The germline gives CDR1 LNHDA, CDR2 SQIVND (reference sequence). Trimming took 5 bases from V and 5 from J; bases not matched to a gene: 10. This CDR3 is CASSQQGGVGTGELFF. The CDR3 DNA follows: TGTGCCAGTAGTCAACAGGGGGGAGTAGGAACCGGGGAGCTGTTTTTT.

This clone was detected once. This rearrangement joins TRBV7-2 to TRBJ1-1, with 7 bases fitting TRBD1. The germline gives CDR1 SGHTA, CDR2 FQGNSA. There are 16 residues in the CDR3. With V trimmed by 1 base and J by 0 bases, 5 bases remained unmatched. The CDR3 spells CASSLERGRLNTEAFF. The CDR3 coding sequence is TGTGCCAGCAGCTTAGAAAGGGGGCGGCTGAACACTGAAGCTTTCTTT.

DNA for the CDR3: TGCAGCGTTGTACCTAGCACAGATACGCAGTATTTT. Amino acid sequence: CSVVPSTDTQYF. The chain is built from TRBV29-1 and TRBJ2-3; the D is unclear. V was pared by 4 bases and J by 0 bases, with 5 bases between. The CDR3 spans 12 residues. The germline V gene encodes CDR1 SQVTM and CDR2 ANQGSEA.